What follows are 25 T cell receptor beta chains derived from one specimen sequenced in a study of T cell responses to AZD1222 COVID-19 vaccine. Profiling relied on immunoSEQ multiplex PCR, and the TCRdb table lists in-frame clones only, not all of them. This sample has fewer than 110,000 clones, with 80% to 95% found just once. The material was peripheral blood, obtained 28 days after the second AZD1222 dose. These receptors originate from an adult who received the AZD1222 COVID-19 vaccine.

The chain has TRBV15 and TRBJ1-4; 8 bases align to TRBD1. Germline CDR1 LNHNV, CDR2 YYDKDF (reference sequence). V dropped 1 base and J dropped 3; count of bases not matched to a gene: 7. CDR3 length: 17 residues. CDR3 amino acids: CATSRVRQGAANEKLFF. The CDR3 bases are TGTGCCACCAGCAGAGTGCGGCAGGGGGCAGCTAATGAAAAACTGTTTTTT.

The chain combines TRBV6-4 with TRBJ2-1; D is unresolved. Trimming cost V 5 bases and J 3 bases, with 11 bases left between them. Germline CDR1 reads MRHNA; CDR2 reads SNTAGT. The CDR3 sequence is 14 residues long. The CDR3 bases are TGTGCCAGCAGTCCCACGGTAGACTACAATGAGCAGTTCTTC. This sequence encodes CASSPTVDYNEQFF.

The chain uses TRBV19 and TRBJ2-2; 9 nucleotides agree with TRBD1. J gave up 0 bases and V 1 base, and 0 bases lay outside the gene matches. The CDR3 totals 16 residues. Germline V CDR1 and CDR2: LNHDA, SQIVND (reference sequence). This CDR3 is CASSIGTGANTGELFF. In DNA, the CDR3 is TGTGCCAGTAGTATAGGGACAGGGGCGAACACCGGGGAGCTGTTTTTT.

The chain employs TRBV7-2 and TRBJ2-7; no definite D call. The V gene lost 5 bases and the J gene lost 3 bases, with 11 bases spanning the gap. The germline V gene has CDR1 SGHTA and CDR2 FQGNSA. The CDR3 runs to 13 residues. The CDR3: CASSPRVIYEQYF. The CDR3 DNA reads as TGTGCCAGCAGCCCCCGGGTAATCTACGAGCAGTACTTC.

The chain's CDR3 is CAIRGDSYEQYF. Written as DNA, the CDR3 is TGTGCCATCAGGGGGGACTCCTACGAGCAGTACTTC. The chain is built from TRBV10-3 and TRBJ2-7; D possibly matches TRBD1 or TRBD2 (5 bases each). The CDR3 length is 12 residues. Germline lookup yields CDR1 ENHRY and CDR2 SYGVKD. V was clipped by 6 bases and J by 0 bases, with 6 bases between them.

The V call is TRBV10-3, the J call TRBJ1-3, with 7 nucleotides matching TRBD1. The CDR3 spans 14 residues. CDR1 and CDR2 (germline): ENHRY, SYGVKD. The junction had 2 bases not matched to a gene; V was cut back by 6 bases and J by 0 bases. CDR3 DNA sequence: TGTGCCATCAGAGGACAGGCCTCTGGAAACACCATATATTTT. This codes for CAIRGQASGNTIYF.

V and J are TRBV7-8 and TRBJ1-1; D remains unclear. CDR1 and CDR2 (germline): SGHVS, FQNEAQ. Trimming took 0 bases from V and 1 from J, leaving 3 bases between them. CDR3 length: 13 amino acids. CDR3 amino acids: CASSLAKNTEAFF. The CDR3 DNA follows: TGTGCCAGCAGCTTAGCCAAGAACACTGAAGCTTTCTTT.

The chain links TRBV5-1 to TRBJ1-2; tentatively, D is TRBD1 (6 bases). Trimming pared 0 bases from V and 8 bases from J, leaving 14 bases between. The CDR3 has 14 residues. Germline V gene sequence: CDR1 SGHRS, CDR2 YFSETQ. As DNA, the CDR3 is TGCGCCAGCAGCTTGGACTCGGGACACCAAGGCTACACCTTC. It specifies CASSLDSGHQGYTF.

The V gene is TRBV20-1, the J gene TRBJ2-1; D unclear. This CDR3 has 11 residues. Trimming stripped 1 base from V and 9 bases from J, with 7 bases between. The germline CDR1 and CDR2 sequences are DFQATT and SNEGSKA (reference sequence). The CDR3 loop reads CSARVRSEQFF. The DNA for the CDR3 is TGCAGTGCTAGAGTACGGAGTGAGCAGTTCTTC.

This chain joins TRBV6-6 and TRBJ2-5, with TRBD1 matching 10 bases. CDR1 and CDR2 (germline): MNHNY, SVGAGI (reference sequence). CDR3 length: 17 amino acids. With V trimmed by 5 bases and J by 2 bases, 11 bases remained unmatched. The CDR3 region has the DNA TGTGCCAGCAGTCTTCCAAACTGGGACAGGGGACAAGAGACCCAGTACTTC. Translation: CASSLPNWDRGQETQYF.

The CDR3 here is CASSLTGDQPQHF. In DNA form, the CDR3 reads TGTGCCAGCAGTCTGACAGGGGACCAGCCCCAGCATTTT. The chain has TRBV12-3 or TRBV12-4 and TRBJ1-5; 8 positions agree with TRBD1. V shed 5 bases, J shed 7 bases, and the junction held 4 bases outside the gene matches. The CDR3 has 13 amino acids.

CDR3 protein: CASSLPTGGNSPLHF. The CDR3 DNA follows: TGTGCCAGCAGCTTGCCGACAGGGGGTAATTCACCCCTCCACTTT. This chain connects TRBV5-8 to TRBJ1-6, with 9 bases aligning to TRBD1. V shed 1 base, J shed 6 bases, and the junction held 2 bases outside the gene matches. The CDR3 sequence is 15 residues long. Germline values: CDR1 SGHTS, CDR2 YDEGEE. Filled out from reference TRBV5-8 and TRBJ1-6, the complete variable domain reads EAGVTQSPTHLIKTRGQQATLRCSPISGHTSVYWYQQALGLGLQFLLWYDEGEERNRGNFPPRFSGRQFPNYSSELNVNALELEDSALYLCASSLPTGGNSPLHFGNGTRLTVT.

This clone showed up just a few times. The V and J genes are TRBV18 and TRBJ1-5, with 7 bases fitting TRBD1. V gave up 3 bases and J gave up 9 bases; unmatched junction bases: 8. This CDR3 spans 14 amino acids. The germline V gene encodes CDR1 KGHSH and CDR2 LQKENI. The CDR3 sequence is CASSPDRAGGPQHF. CDR3 in DNA: TGTGCCAGCTCACCCGACAGGGCCGGGGGGCCCCAGCATTTT.

This chain connects TRBV30 to TRBJ2-1; 10 positions match TRBD2. Looked up from germline, CDR1 is GTSNPN and CDR2 is SVGIG (reference sequence). Trimming removed 4 bases from V and 4 bases from J; junction bases left unmatched: 7. This CDR3 has 15 amino acids. The CDR3 loop reads CAWTTGTSVYNEQFF. DNA for the CDR3: TGTGCCTGGACCACCGGGACTAGCGTATACAATGAGCAGTTCTTC.

The chain joins TRBV5-1 to TRBJ2-3; D possibly corresponds to TRBD2 (6 bases). Germline lookup yields CDR1 SGHRS and CDR2 YFSETQ. CDR3 size: 13 residues. Trimming stripped 7 bases from V and 4 bases from J, with 13 bases between. The CDR3 loop reads CASSTSTADTQYF. DNA for the CDR3: TGCGCCAGCTCGACTAGTACTGCAGATACGCAGTATTTT.

This clone was seen more than once but under ten times. The gene calls are TRBV3-1 (or the pseudogene TRBV3-2) and TRBJ2-7; D not resolved. The length of the CDR3 is 15 residues. Germline CDR1 reads LGHDT; CDR2 reads YNNKEL (reference sequence). V was cut by 1 base and J by 4 bases, with 14 bases left in between. CDR3 in amino acids: CASSQVSWGQYEQYF. For the CDR3, the DNA is TGTGCCAGCAGCCAAGTAAGCTGGGGTCAATACGAGCAGTACTTC.

This clone appeared a single time. This sequence joins TRBV7-2 and TRBJ1-1, with a weak D call TRBD1 (5 bases). CDR3 size: 14 residues. Trimming pared 5 bases from V and 8 bases from J, leaving 18 bases between. CDR1 SGHTA and CDR2 FQGNSA come from the germline V gene. The CDR3 here is CASSAYGASGEAFF. CDR3 nucleotides: TGTGCCAGCAGCGCGTACGGGGCTTCAGGCGAAGCTTTCTTT. Full variable domain (outside the CDR3, taken from reference TRBV7-2 and TRBJ1-1): GAGVSQSPSNKVTEKGKDVELRCDPISGHTALYWYRQSLGQGLEFLIYFQGNSAPDKSGLPSDRFSAERTGGSVSTLTIQRTQQEDSAVYLCASSAYGASGEAFFGQGTRLTVV.

This chain uses TRBV30 with TRBJ1-5; tentative D call: TRBD1 (5 bases). CDR1 and CDR2 from the germline V gene are GTSNPN and SVGIG (reference sequence). V was clipped by 2 bases and J by 3 bases, with 11 bases between them. CDR3 length: 14 residues. Here the CDR3 reads CAWSLGQLNQPQHF. The CDR3 DNA reads TGTGCCTGGAGTTTGGGGCAGCTCAATCAGCCCCAGCATTTT.

The chain links TRBV4-2 to TRBJ2-1; 12 bases are shared with TRBD2. Germline V gene data show CDR1 as LGHNA and CDR2 as YNFKEQ. V was clipped by 1 base and J by 5 bases; unmatched bases: 6. The CDR3 has 17 amino acids. The CDR3 spells CASSQGLLAGGHNEQFF. The CDR3 nucleotides are TGTGCCAGCAGCCAAGGTTTACTAGCGGGAGGCCACAATGAGCAGTTCTTC.

For the CDR3, the DNA is TGTGCCAGCTCACCCAGGGAAGGGTTCACTGAAGCTTTCTTT. Protein product: CASSPREGFTEAFF. The genes are TRBV18 and TRBJ1-1, with a possible D match to TRBD1 (5 bases). The CDR3 is made up of 14 amino acids. In germline, CDR1 is KGHSH, CDR2 LQKENI. Trimming removed 3 bases from V and 4 bases from J, with 12 bases in between.

The chain couples TRBV4-2 to TRBJ2-4, with D perhaps matching TRBD2 (5 bases). Germline V gene sequence: CDR1 LGHNA, CDR2 YNFKEQ. V lost 1 base to trimming and J lost 8 bases, with 12 bases between them. The CDR3 extends over 14 amino acids. The CDR3 DNA reads as TGTGCCAGCAGCCAAGTGGGCCACGGGGACATTCAGTACTTC. Translated: CASSQVGHGDIQYF.

The V gene is TRBV6-5, the J gene TRBJ1-1; TRBD1 matches 12 bases. Germline CDR1 MNHEY, CDR2 SVGAGI. This CDR3 is 16 amino acids long. The ends lost 2 bases at V and 5 bases at J; junction bases unmatched: 6. For the CDR3, the DNA is TGTGCCAGCAGTTACCTGGGACAGGGGGCGGGAACTGAAGCTTTCTTT. This encodes CASSYLGQGAGTEAFF.

The chain links TRBV6-5 to TRBJ1-5, with TRBD1 matching over 8 bases. Germline CDR1 is MNHEY and CDR2 is SVGAGI. J was trimmed by 4 bases and V by 7 bases; bases with no gene match: 6. The CDR3 runs 14 residues. The CDR3 DNA sequence: TGTGCCAGCACCCTCGACAGGGGTAATCAGCCCCAGCATTTT. Its protein is CASTLDRGNQPQHF.

The J gene is TRBJ1-6, the V gene TRBV19; D unresolved. V gave up 5 bases and J gave up 8 bases, with 13 bases separating them. The CDR3 has 14 residues. Germline V lookup: CDR1 LNHDA, CDR2 SQIVND (reference sequence). The CDR3 sequence: CASSWAGDDSPLHF. In DNA form, the CDR3 reads TGTGCCAGTAGTTGGGCGGGCGATGATTCACCCCTCCACTTT.

V and J are TRBV5-1 and TRBJ1-2; tentatively, D is TRBD1 (5 bases). CDR3 length equals 12 residues. Trimming shortened V by 2 bases and J by 9 bases, and 11 bases separated the two germline ends. Germline V gene sequence: CDR1 SGHRS, CDR2 YFSETQ. This chain's CDR3 is CASSFDGASYTF. The CDR3 DNA reads TGCGCCAGCAGCTTCGACGGGGCAAGCTACACCTTC.